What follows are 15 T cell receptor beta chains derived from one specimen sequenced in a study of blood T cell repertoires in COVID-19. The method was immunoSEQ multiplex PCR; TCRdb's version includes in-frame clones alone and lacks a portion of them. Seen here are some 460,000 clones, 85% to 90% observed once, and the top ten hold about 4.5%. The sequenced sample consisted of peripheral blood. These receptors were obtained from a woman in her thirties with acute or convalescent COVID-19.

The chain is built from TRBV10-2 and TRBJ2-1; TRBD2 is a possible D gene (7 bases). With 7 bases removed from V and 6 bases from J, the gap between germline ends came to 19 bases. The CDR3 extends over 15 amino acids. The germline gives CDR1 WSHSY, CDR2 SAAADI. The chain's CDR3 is CASTVGGAVVNEQFF. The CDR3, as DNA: TGCGCCAGCACAGTAGGGGGGGCCGTTGTCAATGAGCAGTTCTTC.

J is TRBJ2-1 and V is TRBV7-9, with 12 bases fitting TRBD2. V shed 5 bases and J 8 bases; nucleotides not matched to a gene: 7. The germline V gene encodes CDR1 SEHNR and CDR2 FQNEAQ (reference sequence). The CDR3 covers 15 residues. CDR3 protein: CASSQTSGGFHEQFF. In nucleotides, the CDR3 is TGTGCCAGCAGCCAGACTAGCGGGGGCTTCCATGAGCAGTTCTTC. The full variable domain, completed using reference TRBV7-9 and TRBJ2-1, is DTGVSQNPRHKITKRGQNVTFRCDPISEHNRLYWYRQTLGQGPEFLTYFQNEAQLEKSRLLSDRFSAERPKGSFSTLEIQRTEQGDSAMYLCASSQTSGGFHEQFFGPGTRLTVL.

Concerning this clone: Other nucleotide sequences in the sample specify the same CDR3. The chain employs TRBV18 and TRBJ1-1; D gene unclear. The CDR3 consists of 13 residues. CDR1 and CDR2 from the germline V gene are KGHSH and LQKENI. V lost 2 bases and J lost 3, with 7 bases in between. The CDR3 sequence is CASSPNRDTEAFF. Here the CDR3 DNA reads TGTGCCAGCTCACCAAATAGAGACACTGAAGCTTTCTTT.

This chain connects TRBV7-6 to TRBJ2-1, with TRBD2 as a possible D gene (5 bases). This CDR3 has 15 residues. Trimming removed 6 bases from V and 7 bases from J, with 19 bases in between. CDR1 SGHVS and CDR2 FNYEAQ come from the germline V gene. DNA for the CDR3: TGTGCCAGCAGATCGGACTCAATGGCGGGTAATGAGCAGTTCTTC. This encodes CASRSDSMAGNEQFF.

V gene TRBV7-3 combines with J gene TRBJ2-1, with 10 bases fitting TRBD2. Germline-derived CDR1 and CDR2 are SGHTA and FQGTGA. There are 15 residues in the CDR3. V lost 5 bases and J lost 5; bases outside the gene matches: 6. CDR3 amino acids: CASSAGLAVHNEQFF. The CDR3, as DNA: TGTGCCAGCAGCGCCGGACTAGCGGTTCACAATGAGCAGTTCTTC.

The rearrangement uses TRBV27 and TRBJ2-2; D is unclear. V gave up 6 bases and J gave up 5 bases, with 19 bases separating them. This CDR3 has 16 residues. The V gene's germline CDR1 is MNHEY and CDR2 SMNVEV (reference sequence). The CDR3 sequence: CASSRHTGAPTGELFF. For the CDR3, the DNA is TGTGCCAGCAGCCGGCATACGGGTGCACCTACCGGGGAGCTGTTTTTT.

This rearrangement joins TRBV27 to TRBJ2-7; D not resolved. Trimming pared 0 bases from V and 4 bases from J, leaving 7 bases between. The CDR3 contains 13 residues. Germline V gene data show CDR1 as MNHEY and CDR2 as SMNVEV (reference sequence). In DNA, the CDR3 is TGTGCCAGCAGTTTATCTGGCCGATACGAGCAGTACTTC. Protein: CASSLSGRYEQYF.

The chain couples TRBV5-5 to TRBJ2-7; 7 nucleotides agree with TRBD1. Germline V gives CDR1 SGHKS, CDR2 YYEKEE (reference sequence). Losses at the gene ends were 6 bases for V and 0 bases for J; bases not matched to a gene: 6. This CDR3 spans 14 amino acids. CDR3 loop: CASTTAGGSYEQYF. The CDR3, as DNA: TGTGCCAGCACCACTGCAGGGGGCTCCTACGAGCAGTACTTC.

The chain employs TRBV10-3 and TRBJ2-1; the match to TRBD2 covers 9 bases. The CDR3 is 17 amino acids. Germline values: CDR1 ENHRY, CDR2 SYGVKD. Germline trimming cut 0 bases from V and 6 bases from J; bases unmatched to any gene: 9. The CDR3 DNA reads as TGTGCCATCAGTGAGTCTCCCCGGCTAGCGGGGAGCAATGAGCAGTTCTTC. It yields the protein CAISESPRLAGSNEQFF.

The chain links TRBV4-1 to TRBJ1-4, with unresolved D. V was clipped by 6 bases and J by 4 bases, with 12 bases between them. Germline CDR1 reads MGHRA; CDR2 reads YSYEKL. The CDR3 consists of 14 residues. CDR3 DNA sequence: TGCGCCAGCAGTCCTAGTTTGGATAATGAAAAACTGTTTTTT. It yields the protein CASSPSLDNEKLFF.

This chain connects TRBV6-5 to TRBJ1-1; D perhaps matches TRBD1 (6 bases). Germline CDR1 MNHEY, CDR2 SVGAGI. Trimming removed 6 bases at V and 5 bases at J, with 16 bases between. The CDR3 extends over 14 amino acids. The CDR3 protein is CASRAQGGGTEAFF. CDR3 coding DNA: TGTGCCAGCAGGGCCCAGGGAGGGGGTACTGAAGCTTTCTTT.

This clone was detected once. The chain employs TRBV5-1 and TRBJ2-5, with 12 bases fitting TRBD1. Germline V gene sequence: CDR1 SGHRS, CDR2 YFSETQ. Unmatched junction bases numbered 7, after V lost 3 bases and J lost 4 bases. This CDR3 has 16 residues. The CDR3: CASSSGQGAIGETQYF. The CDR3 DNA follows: TGCGCCAGCAGCTCGGGACAGGGGGCAATAGGAGAGACCCAGTACTTC.

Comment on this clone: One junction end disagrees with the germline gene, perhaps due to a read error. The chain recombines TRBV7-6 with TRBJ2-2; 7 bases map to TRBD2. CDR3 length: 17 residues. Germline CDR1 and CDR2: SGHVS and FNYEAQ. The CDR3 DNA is TGTGCCAGCAGCTTAGAAGGTCCGGGGGGTGACACCGGGAAGCTGTTTTTT. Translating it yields CASSLEGPGGDTGKLFF.

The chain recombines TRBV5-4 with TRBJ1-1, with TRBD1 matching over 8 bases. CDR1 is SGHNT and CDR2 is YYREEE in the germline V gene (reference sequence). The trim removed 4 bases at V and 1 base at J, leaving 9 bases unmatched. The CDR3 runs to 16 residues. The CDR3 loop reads CASSPKLGQANTEAFF. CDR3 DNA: TGTGCCAGCAGCCCGAAACTGGGACAGGCGAACACTGAAGCTTTCTTT.

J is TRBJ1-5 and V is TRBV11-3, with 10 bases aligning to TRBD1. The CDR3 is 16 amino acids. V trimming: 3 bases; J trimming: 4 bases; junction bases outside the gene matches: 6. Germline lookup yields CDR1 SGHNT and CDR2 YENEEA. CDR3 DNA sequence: TGTGCCAGCAGCTTCGTGGGACAGGGGTTTAATCAGCCCCAGCATTTT. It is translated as CASSFVGQGFNQPQHF.